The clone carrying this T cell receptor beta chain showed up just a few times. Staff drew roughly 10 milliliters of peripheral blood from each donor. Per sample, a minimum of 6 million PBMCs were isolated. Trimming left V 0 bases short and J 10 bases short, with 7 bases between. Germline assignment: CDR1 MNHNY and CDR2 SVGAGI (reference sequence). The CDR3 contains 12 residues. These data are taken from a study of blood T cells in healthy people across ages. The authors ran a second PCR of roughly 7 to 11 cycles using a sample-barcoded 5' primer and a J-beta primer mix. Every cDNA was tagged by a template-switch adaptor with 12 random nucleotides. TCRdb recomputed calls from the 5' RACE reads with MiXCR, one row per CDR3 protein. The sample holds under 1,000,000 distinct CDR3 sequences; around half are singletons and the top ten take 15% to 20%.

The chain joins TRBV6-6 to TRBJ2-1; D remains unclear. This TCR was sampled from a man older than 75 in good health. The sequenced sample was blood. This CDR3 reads CASSYSRREQFF. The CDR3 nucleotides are TGTGCCAGCAGTTACTCGCGAAGGGAGCAGTTCTTC.